This T cell receptor beta chain stems from a study of blood T cells in healthy people across ages. Study findings and constraints: Long-lived donors exceeded aged donors in naive CD4+ cells and diversity. Diversity was estimated from one million T cells, and these estimates were considered underestimates. Leaving the PBMCs unsorted stopped any conclusive comparison of naive versus antigen-experienced cells.

A second PCR of roughly 7 to 11 cycles used a sample-barcoded 5' primer and a J-beta primer mix. Using its own MiXCR run on the 5' RACE reads, TCRdb lists one record per CDR3 protein. This table has 550,000 to 600,000 distinct CDR3 sequences, roughly 28% appearing once. The germline V and J ends were trimmed by 3 bases and 8 bases, with 5 bases remaining between them. Per germline, CDR1 SGHDT and CDR2 YYEEEE. The CDR3 loop spans 10 amino acids. About this clonotype itself: The target antigen is unknown.

The sequenced sample consisted of blood. The chain is built from TRBV5-6 and TRBJ1-1, with D unresolved. The clonotype originates from a woman aged 70-85 years in good health. The CDR3 DNA reads as TGTGCCAGCAGCTCGAAAGAAGCTTTCTTT. Amino acid sequence: CASSSKEAFF.